This T cell receptor beta chain was obtained from a study of blood T cell repertoires in COVID-19. Study as a whole: Collection of acute and convalescent COVID-19 samples took place in the United States, Italy and Spain. PBMCs, B-cell-depleted T cells, or T cells were the source of the cDNA or gDNA that made up the material.

Authors' data handling: Researchers report that nucleated cell counts were estimated from reference gene primer amplification. Generated by immunoSEQ multiplex PCR, the TCRdb table keeps only in-frame clones and is missing some. D and trimming come from the DNA, and the V and J calls and clone size come from that table. The table shows about 110,000 clones, with about 88% occurring only once. In germline, CDR1 is SGHRS, CDR2 YFSETQ. V shed 6 bases and J 8 bases; nucleotides not matched to a gene: 11. CDR3 length: 14 residues. This sequence originates from a woman between 50 and 59 years old with acute or convalescent COVID-19. This sequence joins TRBV5-1 and TRBJ2-4, with TRBD1 matching over 7 bases. Specimen: peripheral blood. CDR3 protein: CASTPEGGTYIQYF. Here the CDR3 DNA reads TGCGCCAGCACCCCGGAAGGGGGCACGTACATTCAGTACTTC.